A single sample is the source of the 28 T cell receptor beta chains below, sequenced in a study of cytomegalovirus exposure and HLA in healthy donors. PCR used 60 Vbeta primers and 13 Jbeta primers. Libraries were prepared by immunoSEQ multiplex PCR; TCRdb keeps only in-frame clonotypes and omits some of them. The sample lists about 150,000 clones; 60% to 80% were seen once. Sequencing was carried out using PBMCs. The receptors were sampled from a male donor in good health and CMV-seronegative.

The rearrangement links TRBV27 to TRBJ1-2; D gene ambiguous. The length of the CDR3 is 13 residues. CDR1 is MNHEY and CDR2 is SMNVEV in the germline V gene (reference sequence). V was pared by 9 bases and J by 5 bases, with 16 bases between. CDR3: CASRLNGDYGYTF. DNA for the CDR3: TGTGCCAGTAGGTTGAACGGAGATTATGGCTACACCTTC.

The chain employs TRBV5-4 and TRBJ2-3; tentatively, D is TRBD2 (6 bases). The CDR3 has 16 amino acids. The V and J ends lost 0 bases and 7 bases respectively, with 18 bases between them. Germline CDR1 reads SGHNT; CDR2 reads YYREEE (reference sequence). This CDR3 is CASSLAVGSGGNTQYF. CDR3 coding DNA: TGTGCCAGCAGCTTGGCCGTCGGGAGTGGTGGGAATACGCAGTATTTT.

This sequence joins TRBV11-2 and TRBJ1-1; no clear D. The CDR3 is 14 amino acids. Germline CDR1 is SGHAT and CDR2 is FQNNGV. Between the trimmed V and J ends, which lost 7 bases and 1 base, there was a span of 13 bases. CDR3: CASILGTENTEAFF. The DNA of the CDR3 is TGTGCCAGCATCCTAGGCACGGAGAACACTGAAGCTTTCTTT.

The chain combines TRBV11-3 with TRBJ1-6, with 7 positions matching TRBD1. The length of the CDR3 is 16 residues. With 7 bases clipped from V and 2 bases from J, the junction kept 8 bases outside the gene matches. Germline lookup yields CDR1 SGHNT and CDR2 YENEEA. DNA of the CDR3: TGTGCCAGCAAGACAGGGACCGGGGCCTATAATTCACCCCTCCACTTT. Its protein product is CASKTGTGAYNSPLHF.

The rearrangement uses TRBV7-8 and TRBJ2-3, with 7 nucleotides matching TRBD2. The V gene's germline CDR1 is SGHVS and CDR2 FQNEAQ. The V segment lost 5 bases and the J segment 4 bases; nucleotides outside the gene matches: 6. This CDR3 has 14 amino acids. CDR3 residues: CASSPKTSSDTQYF. Written as DNA, the CDR3 is TGTGCCAGCAGCCCGAAGACTAGCTCAGATACGCAGTATTTT.

This chain links TRBV5-1 with TRBJ2-1; 11 bases are a match to TRBD1. The CDR3 is 15 amino acids. Germline loops: CDR1 SGHRS, CDR2 YFSETQ. Germline trimming cut 4 bases from V and 7 bases from J; bases unmatched to any gene: 7. In DNA form, the CDR3 reads TGCGCCAGCAGCCAATTAGGGACAGGGGGTAATGAGCAGTTCTTC. Amino acid sequence: CASSQLGTGGNEQFF.

This chain links TRBV5-1 with TRBJ2-2, with 10 bases lining up with TRBD2. CDR1 SGHRS and CDR2 YFSETQ come from the germline V gene. The trim removed 7 bases at V and 1 base at J, leaving 7 bases unmatched. The length of the CDR3 is 16 residues. The DNA for the CDR3 is TGCGCCAGCGGACGACTAGCGGGCAAGAACACCGGGGAGCTGTTTTTT. Protein: CASGRLAGKNTGELFF. The full variable domain, with the rest looked up from reference TRBV5-1 and TRBJ2-2, is KAGVTQTPRYLIKTRGQQVTLSCSPISGHRSVSWYQQTPGQGLQFLFEYFSETQRNKGNFPGRFSGRQFSNSRSEMNVSTLELGDSALYLCASGRLAGKNTGELFFGEGSRLTVL.

The genes are TRBV10-3 and TRBJ1-6; D unclear. The CDR3 consists of 14 residues. Germline CDR1 and CDR2: ENHRY and SYGVKD. Trimming removed 6 bases at V and 11 bases at J, with 17 bases between. This CDR3 reads CAISTEGNLTPLHF. The CDR3 nucleotides are TGTGCCATCAGCACAGAGGGAAACCTCACACCCCTCCACTTT.

The gene calls are TRBV4-1 and TRBJ1-1; TRBD1 might be the D (6 bases). Germline V gene lookup returns CDR1 MGHRA and CDR2 YSYEKL. The V and J ends lost 1 base and 11 bases respectively, with 17 bases between them. This CDR3 has 14 amino acids. CDR3 nucleotides: TGCGCCAGCAGCCAAGTACAGGGAGTCGGCAGGGCTTTCTTT. Encoded protein: CASSQVQGVGRAFF.

This chain connects TRBV5-1 to TRBJ2-3, with 8 bases aligning to TRBD2. This CDR3 region has 17 residues. CDR1 SGHRS and CDR2 YFSETQ come from the germline V gene. V lost 4 bases and J lost 6; bases outside the gene matches: 16. The CDR3 reads CASSLSSKGLGADTQYF. The CDR3 DNA reads TGCGCCAGCAGCCTATCCTCGAAGGGACTAGGAGCTGATACGCAGTATTTT.

In regard to this clone: One end of the junction is discordant with germline, which a read error may explain. This sequence joins TRBV7-9 and TRBJ1-1; 10 bases are a match to TRBD1. The CDR3 consists of 15 residues. Per germline, CDR1 SEHNR and CDR2 FQNEAQ (reference sequence). CDR3 in DNA: TGTTCCAGCAGCTCCTGGACAGGGGGAGGCACTGAAGCTTTCTTT. Translated: CSSSSWTGGGTEAFF.

This chain links TRBV5-1 with TRBJ1-5; 7 nucleotides agree with TRBD1. The junction had 9 bases not matched to a gene; V was cut back by 0 bases and J by 3 bases. The CDR3 runs to 17 residues. The germline V gene has CDR1 SGHRS and CDR2 YFSETQ. The DNA for the CDR3 is TGCGCCAGCAGCTTGGGGCCGACAGGGCGAATCAATCAGCCCCAGCATTTT. Translation: CASSLGPTGRINQPQHF.

This chain uses TRBV6-1 with TRBJ1-2; perhaps TRBD1 as D (5 bases). The V gene's germline CDR1 is MNHNS and CDR2 SASEGT. The CDR3 length is 14 residues. V was shortened by 1 base and J by 4 bases, with 10 bases between the two germline ends. CDR3 in DNA: TGTGCCAGCAGTGAAGAGGTCAGGGTCTATGGCTACACCTTC. Protein product: CASSEEVRVYGYTF.

V usage is TRBV7-2 and J usage is TRBJ1-2; TRBD1 agrees at 11 bases. There are 16 residues in the CDR3. CDR1 SGHTA and CDR2 FQGNSA come from the germline V gene. J lost 1 base, V lost 8 bases, and 9 bases had no gene match. CDR3 region: CASPGQGASSNYGYTF. CDR3 sequence (DNA): TGTGCCAGCCCTGGACAGGGGGCGAGTAGTAACTATGGCTACACCTTC.

The chain uses TRBV30 and TRBJ1-1; 9 positions match TRBD1. The length of the CDR3 is 17 residues. Trimming removed 4 bases from V and 6 bases from J; junction bases left unmatched: 18. CDR1 and CDR2 from the germline V gene are GTSNPN and SVGIG (reference sequence). The chain's CDR3 is CAWISPPQTGGRPEAFF. Written as DNA, the CDR3 is TGTGCCTGGATCTCGCCCCCCCAGACAGGGGGGCGCCCTGAAGCTTTCTTT.

The chain employs TRBV11-3 and TRBJ2-2; possibly TRBD2 for D (6 bases). The V gene's germline CDR1 is SGHNT and CDR2 YENEEA. V was shortened by 5 bases and J by 4 bases, with 11 bases between the two germline ends. CDR3 length equals 14 residues. In nucleotides, the CDR3 is TGTGCCAGCAGCACACGGGAGTCCACCGGGGAGCTGTTTTTT. This sequence encodes CASSTRESTGELFF. The whole variable domain, remainder taken from reference TRBV11-3 and TRBJ2-2, is EAGVVQSPRYKIIEKKQPVAFWCNPISGHNTLYWYLQNLGQGPELLIRYENEEAVDDSQLPKDRFSAERLKGVDSTLKIQPAELGDSAVYLCASSTRESTGELFFGEGSRLTVL.

J is TRBJ2-2 and V is TRBV9, with D unresolved. Trimming took off 3 bases at V and 1 base at J, with 4 bases between the two ends. Per germline, CDR1 SGDLS and CDR2 YYNGEE. The CDR3 extends over 13 amino acids. The CDR3 DNA reads as TGTGCCAGCAGCGGGCAGAACACCGGGGAGCTGTTTTTT. It specifies CASSGQNTGELFF.

The chain employs TRBV18 and TRBJ1-2; 7 bases map to TRBD1. CDR1 KGHSH and CDR2 LQKENI come from the germline V gene. The V and J ends lost 2 bases and 2 bases, in that order; junction bases with no gene match: 8. The CDR3 consists of 16 residues. DNA of the CDR3: TGTGCCAGCTCACCATCGACAGGGAAATCGAACTATGGCTACACCTTC. It codes for CASSPSTGKSNYGYTF.

The rearrangement uses TRBV25-1 and TRBJ2-7, with D hard to call. The CDR3 contains 12 residues. The V gene's germline CDR1 is MGHDK and CDR2 SYGVNS. V lost 2 bases, J lost 3 bases, and 5 bases lay in between. The CDR3 is CASSEGSYEQYF. The CDR3, as DNA: TGTGCCAGCAGTGAAGGTAGCTACGAGCAGTACTTC.

The rearrangement links TRBV9 to TRBJ2-3; D remains unclear. The ends were cut back, 4 bases at V and 2 bases at J, with 14 bases in the middle. The germline V gene encodes CDR1 SGDLS and CDR2 YYNGEE. The CDR3 is 15 amino acids. CDR3 protein: CASSPRQEITDTQYF. The DNA of the CDR3 is TGTGCCAGCAGCCCGAGACAAGAGATCACAGATACGCAGTATTTT. Full variable domain (outside the CDR3, taken from reference TRBV9 and TRBJ2-3): DSGVTQTPKHLITATGQRVTLRCSPRSGDLSVYWYQQSLDQGLQFLIQYYNGEERAKGNILERFSAQQFPDLHSELNLSSLELGDSALYFCASSPRQEITDTQYFGPGTRLTVL.

The chain recombines TRBV5-8 with TRBJ2-3; 11 nucleotides match TRBD2. Trimming cost V 1 base and J 4 bases; bases outside gene matches: 11. This CDR3 region has 18 residues. Germline V lookup: CDR1 SGHTS, CDR2 YDEGEE. DNA of the CDR3: TGTGCCAGCAGCTTGCGAGGACTAGCGGGCTTTGGAGCAGATACGCAGTATTTT. It is translated as CASSLRGLAGFGADTQYF.

This clone appeared a few times. This chain connects TRBV7-6 to TRBJ1-1, with D possibly TRBD1 on 5 matching bases. Trimming pared 5 bases from V and 1 base from J, leaving 8 bases between. This CDR3 region has 13 residues. Germline-derived CDR1 and CDR2 are SGHVS and FNYEAQ. In DNA form, the CDR3 reads TGTGCCAGCAGCCCGACAGAGAACACTGAAGCTTTCTTT. It encodes CASSPTENTEAFF.

Only a few counts were recorded for this clone. The CDR3 region is CASSFRDSRETQYF. CDR3 sequence (DNA): TGTGCCAGCAGCTTTCGGGACAGCAGGGAGACCCAGTACTTC. The V and J genes are TRBV7-2 and TRBJ2-5, with 7 bases lining up with TRBD1. CDR1 SGHTA and CDR2 FQGNSA come from the germline V gene. The CDR3 runs to 14 residues. Trimming cost V 3 bases and J 5 bases; bases outside gene matches: 6.

This clone was observed once. A read error may produce the germline difference seen at one junction end. The chain couples TRBV7-9 to TRBJ2-7; 9 bases match TRBD1. The CDR3 spans 14 residues. Germline loops: CDR1 SEHNR, CDR2 FQNEAQ (reference sequence). CDR3 coding DNA: TGTTCCAGCAGCCTGACAGGGGGATCCTACGAGCAGTACTTC. Amino acids: CSSSLTGGSYEQYF.

The V call is TRBV6-5, the J call TRBJ1-2; TRBD1 matches at 7 bases. J was trimmed by 6 bases and V by 1 base; bases with no gene match: 8. CDR3 size: 15 residues. Per germline, CDR1 MNHEY and CDR2 SVGAGI. Here the CDR3 reads CASSYWRGGQNGYTF. DNA for the CDR3: TGTGCCAGCAGTTACTGGAGAGGGGGCCAGAATGGCTACACCTTC.

This clone was seen just once. The rearrangement links TRBV11-2 to TRBJ2-3, with 9 bases matching TRBD1. The CDR3 spans 15 residues. Trimming removed 5 bases from V and 7 bases from J; junction bases left unmatched: 10. Germline V CDR1 and CDR2: SGHAT, FQNNGV. The CDR3 DNA is TGTGCCAGCAGCCCGGGACAGGGTGCAGGCTATACGCAGTATTTT. Translated: CASSPGQGAGYTQYF.

This rearrangement joins TRBV10-3 to TRBJ1-1, with D perhaps matching TRBD1 (5 bases). This CDR3 is built from 15 residues. With 4 bases removed from V and 1 base from J, the gap between germline ends came to 13 bases. In germline, CDR1 is ENHRY, CDR2 SYGVKD. Written as DNA, the CDR3 is TGTGCCATCAGTGGGGGGGGAGCATGGAACACTGAAGCTTTCTTT. Amino acid sequence: CAISGGGAWNTEAFF.

With regard to this clone: The sample has other DNA sequences that encode this CDR3 too. The J gene is TRBJ2-7, the V gene TRBV18, with 13 bases that match TRBD2. V was clipped by 3 bases and J by 6 bases; unmatched bases: 2. CDR3 length equals 14 residues. Germline CDR1 KGHSH, CDR2 LQKENI. CDR3 loop: CASSPGLAGAEQYF. In DNA form, the CDR3 reads TGTGCCAGCTCACCCGGACTAGCGGGAGCCGAGCAGTACTTC. Full variable domain (missing parts from reference TRBV18 and TRBJ2-7): NAGVMQNPRHLVRRRGQEARLRCSPMKGHSHVYWYRQLPEEGLKFMVYLQKENIIDESGMPKERFSAEFPKEGPSILRIQQVVRGDSAAYFCASSPGLAGAEQYFGPGTRLTVT.